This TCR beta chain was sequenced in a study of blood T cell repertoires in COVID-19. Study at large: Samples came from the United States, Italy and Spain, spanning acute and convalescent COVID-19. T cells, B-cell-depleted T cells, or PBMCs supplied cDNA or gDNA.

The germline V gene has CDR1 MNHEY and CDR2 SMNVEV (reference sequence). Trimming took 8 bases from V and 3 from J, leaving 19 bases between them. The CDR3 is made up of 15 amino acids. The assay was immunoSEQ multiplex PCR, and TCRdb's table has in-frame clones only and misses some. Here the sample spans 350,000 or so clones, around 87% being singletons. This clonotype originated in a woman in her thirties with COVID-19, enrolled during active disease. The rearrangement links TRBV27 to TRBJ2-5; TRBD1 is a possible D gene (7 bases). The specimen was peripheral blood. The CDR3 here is CASAPQGGGKETQYF. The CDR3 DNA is TGTGCCAGCGCACCTCAGGGGGGAGGAAAAGAGACCCAGTACTTC.